These T cell receptor beta chains were read from a single sample in a study of blood T cell repertoires in COVID-19. Only in-frame clones appear in the TCRdb table, and some are missing; sequencing was by immunoSEQ multiplex PCR. In the table there are about 250,000 clones, around 80% of which are singletons. Sequenced input: peripheral blood. The receptors come from a man aged 35 to 55 with active or convalescent COVID-19. Both conserved end residues are part of each CDR3. A D gene is named only where the DNA matches it firmly. Clone size is given for some rows only: seen once, a few or many times, or a class if the clone is expanded.

TRBV11-2	TRBJ2-3	NA	once	CASSLERVSTDTQYF	TGTGCCAGCAGCTTAGAACGCGTCAGCACAGATACGCAGTATTTT
TRBV6-6	TRBJ2-1	TRBD2	NA	CASSPRLAGGPGRSYNEQFF	TGTGCCAGCAGTCCTCGGCTAGCGGGAGGGCCGGGTCGGTCCTACAATGAGCAGTTCTTC
TRBV30	TRBJ2-2	TRBD2	NA	CAWSRTSGNTGELFF	TGTGCCTGGAGTAGGACTAGCGGGAACACCGGGGAGCTGTTTTTT
TRBV20-1	TRBJ1-4	TRBD1	NA	CSASLREGGAGKLFF	TGCAGTGCTAGTCTTCGGGAAGGGGGCGCGGGGAAACTGTTTTTT
TRBV12-5	TRBJ2-2	TRBD2	NA	CASGWGGTGELFF	TGTGCTAGTGGTTGGGGGGGCACCGGGGAGCTGTTTTTT
TRBV5-4	TRBJ2-7	TRBD1	few	CASSYDRGYEQYF	TGTGCCAGCAGCTACGACAGGGGATACGAGCAGTACTTC
TRBV18	TRBJ2-5	TRBD1	NA	CASSPSPGTGLGETQYF	TGTGCCAGCTCTCCATCCCCCGGGACAGGGTTGGGAGAGACCCAGTACTTC
TRBV2	TRBJ1-2	NA	NA	CASTPWGLEGYGYTF	TGTGCCAGCACTCCTTGGGGCCTAGAAGGCTATGGCTACACCTTC
TRBV18	TRBJ2-7	NA	NA	CASAADSLYEQYF	TGTGCCAGCGCTGCGGACAGCCTCTACGAGCAGTACTTC
TRBV18	TRBJ1-1	NA	NA	CASSPRTEPNTEAFF	TGTGCCAGCTCACCGCGGACAGAGCCGAACACTGAAGCTTTCTTT
TRBV3-1/TRBV3-2	TRBJ1-1	NA	NA	CASSQYNPPGNTEAFF	TGTGCCAGCAGCCAATATAACCCACCAGGGAACACTGAAGCTTTCTTT
TRBV18	TRBJ2-3	TRBD2	NA	CASSPSASGGTDTQYF	TGTGCCAGCTCACCGTCGGCTAGCGGGGGGACAGATACGCAGTATTTT
TRBV24-1	TRBJ2-3	NA	once	CATSDWAGADTQYF	TGTGCCACCAGTGATTGGGCCGGGGCAGATACGCAGTATTTT
TRBV29-1	TRBJ1-2	TRBD1	NA	CSANSQGALDGYTF	TGCAGCGCTAACTCACAGGGGGCTCTGGATGGCTACACCTTC
TRBV24-1	TRBJ2-2	NA	NA	CATGPTGTGELFF	TGTGCCACCGGGCCAACGGGGACCGGGGAGCTGTTTTTT
TRBV3-1/TRBV3-2	TRBJ2-3	NA	NA	CASSHSLTVSTDTQYF	TGTGCCAGCAGCCATAGCCTGACAGTTAGCACAGATACGCAGTATTTT
TRBV11-2	TRBJ2-7	NA	NA	CASSLGGWRNEQYF	TGTGCCAGCAGCTTAGGGGGTTGGAGGAACGAGCAGTACTTC
TRBV5-6	TRBJ2-7	NA	NA	CASSSKGVDHEQYF	TGTGCCAGCAGCTCGAAGGGGGTGGACCACGAGCAGTACTTC
TRBV5-1	TRBJ1-6	NA	NA	CASSPGQMGYNSPLHF	TGCGCCAGCAGCCCCGGACAGATGGGATATAATTCACCCCTCCACTTT
TRBV3-1/TRBV3-2	TRBJ2-7	TRBD1	once	CASSHKYRGEEQYF	TGTGCCAGCAGCCACAAATACAGGGGCGAGGAGCAGTACTTC
TRBV27	TRBJ1-6	TRBD1	NA	CASSDRVASPLHF	TGTGCCAGCAGCGACAGGGTGGCTTCACCCCTCCACTTT
TRBV5-1	TRBJ1-4	NA	few	CASKQGGVTNEKLFF	TGCGCCAGTAAACAGGGTGGAGTAACTAATGAAAAACTGTTTTTT
TRBV4-1	TRBJ2-7	TRBD1	NA	CASSQSPGTGHYEQYF	TGCGCCAGCAGCCAGTCCCCCGGGACAGGACACTACGAGCAGTACTTC
TRBV3-1/TRBV3-2	TRBJ2-1	TRBD1	once	CASSQGQGAGEDEQFF	TGTGCCAGCAGCCAAGGACAGGGGGCCGGGGAAGATGAGCAGTTCTTC
TRBV3-1/TRBV3-2	TRBJ2-7	NA	NA	CASTYTGEQYF	TGTGCCAGCACCTACACCGGGGAGCAGTACTTC
TRBV24-1	TRBJ1-5	NA	NA	CATEGDQPQHF	TGTGCCACCGAAGGGGATCAGCCCCAGCATTTT
TRBV6-5	TRBJ2-7	TRBD2	once	CASRYSGTAAYEQYF	TGTGCCAGCAGATATAGCGGGACTGCCGCCTACGAGCAGTACTTC
TRBV5-1	TRBJ2-5	NA	once	CASKFPGQETQYF	TGCGCCAGCAAATTTCCGGGACAAGAGACCCAGTACTTC